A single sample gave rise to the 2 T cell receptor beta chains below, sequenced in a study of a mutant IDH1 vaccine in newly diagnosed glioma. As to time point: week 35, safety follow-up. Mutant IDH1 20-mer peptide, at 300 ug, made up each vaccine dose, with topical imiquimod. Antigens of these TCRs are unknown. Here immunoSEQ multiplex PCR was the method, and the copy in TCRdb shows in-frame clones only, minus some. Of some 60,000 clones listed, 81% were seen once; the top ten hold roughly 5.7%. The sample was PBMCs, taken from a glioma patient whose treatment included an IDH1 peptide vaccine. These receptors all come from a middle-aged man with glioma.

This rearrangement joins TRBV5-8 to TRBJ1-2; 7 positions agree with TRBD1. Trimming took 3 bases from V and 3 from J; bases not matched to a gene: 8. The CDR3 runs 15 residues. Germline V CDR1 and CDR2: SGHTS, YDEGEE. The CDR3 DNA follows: TGTGCCAGCAGCTCCGGTACAGGGGCGGACTATGGCTACACCTTC. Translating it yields CASSSGTGADYGYTF. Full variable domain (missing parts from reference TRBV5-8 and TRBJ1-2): EAGVTQSPTHLIKTRGQQATLRCSPISGHTSVYWYQQALGLGLQFLLWYDEGEERNRGNFPPRFSGRQFPNYSSELNVNALELEDSALYLCASSSGTGADYGYTFGSGTRLTVV.

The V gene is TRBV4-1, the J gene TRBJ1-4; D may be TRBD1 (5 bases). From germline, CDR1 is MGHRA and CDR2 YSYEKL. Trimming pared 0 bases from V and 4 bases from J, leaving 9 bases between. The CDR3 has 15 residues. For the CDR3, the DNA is TGCGCCAGCAGCCAAGATGAAGGGGTTAATGAAAAACTGTTTTTT. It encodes CASSQDEGVNEKLFF.